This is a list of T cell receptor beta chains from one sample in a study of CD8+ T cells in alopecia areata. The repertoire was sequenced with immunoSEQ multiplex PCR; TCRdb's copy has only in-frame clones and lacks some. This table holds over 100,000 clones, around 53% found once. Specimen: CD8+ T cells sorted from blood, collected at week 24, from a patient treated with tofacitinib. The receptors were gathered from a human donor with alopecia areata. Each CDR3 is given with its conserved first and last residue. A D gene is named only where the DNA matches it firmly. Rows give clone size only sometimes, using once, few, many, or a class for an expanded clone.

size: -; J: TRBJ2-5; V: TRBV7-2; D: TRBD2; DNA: TGTGCCAGCAGCTTAGGGATACTAGCGGGGTTAGAGACCCAGTACTTC; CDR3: CASSLGILAGLETQYF
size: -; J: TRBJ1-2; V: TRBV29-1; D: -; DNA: TGCAGCGTTGTGGGGGGGGCTAGGTACTATGGCTACACCTTC; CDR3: CSVVGGARYYGYTF
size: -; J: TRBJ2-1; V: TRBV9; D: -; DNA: TGTGCCAGCAGCTCCCTCGATGGTGAGCAGTTCTTC; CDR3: CASSSLDGEQFF
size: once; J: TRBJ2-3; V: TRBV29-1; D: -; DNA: TGCAGCGCGATCTTAACAGGGACAGATACGCAGTATTTT; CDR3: CSAILTGTDTQYF
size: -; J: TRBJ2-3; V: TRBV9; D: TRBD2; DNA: TGTGCCAGCAGCCCCCGGGGGCGGGGGGGCACAGATACGCAGTATTTT; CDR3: CASSPRGRGGTDTQYF
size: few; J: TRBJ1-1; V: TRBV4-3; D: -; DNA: TGCGCCAGCAGCCAAGATGGGGGCAACACTGAAGCTTTCTTT; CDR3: CASSQDGGNTEAFF
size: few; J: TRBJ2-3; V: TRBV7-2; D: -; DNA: TGTGCCAGCAGCTTAGACAGGGGCACAGATACGCAGTATTTT; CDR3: CASSLDRGTDTQYF
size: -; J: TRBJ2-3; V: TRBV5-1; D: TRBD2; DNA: TGCGCCAGCAGCTTGCAACAGCGGGAGGATACGCAGTATTTT; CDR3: CASSLQQREDTQYF
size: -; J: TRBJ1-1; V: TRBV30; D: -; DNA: TGTGCCTGGAGTGTAGGGGGAAACACTGAAGCTTTCTTT; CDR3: CAWSVGGNTEAFF
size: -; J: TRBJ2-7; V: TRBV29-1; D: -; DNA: TGCAGCGTTGGGCTGGGGGAGTACGGCGAGCAGTACTTC; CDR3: CSVGLGEYGEQYF
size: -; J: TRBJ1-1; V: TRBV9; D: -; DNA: TGTGCCAGCAGCCCCGGGGGGGCGCCGACTGAAGCTTTCTTT; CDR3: CASSPGGAPTEAFF
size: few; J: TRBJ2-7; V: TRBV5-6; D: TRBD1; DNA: TGTGCCAGTACTACAGGGGGGGAGCAGTACTTC; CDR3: CASTTGGEQYF
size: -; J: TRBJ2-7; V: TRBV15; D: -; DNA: TGTGCCACCAGCCCCCATCCGGGGGACAGCTCCTACGAGCAGTACTTC; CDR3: CATSPHPGDSSYEQYF
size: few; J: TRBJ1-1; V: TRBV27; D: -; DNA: TGTGCCAGCAGTCCCCGACCAAGGGAGCTCCCTGAAGCTTTCTTT; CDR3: CASSPRPRELPEAFF
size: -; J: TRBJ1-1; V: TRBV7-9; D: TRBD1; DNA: TGTGCCAGCAGCCAACAGGGGGCCGCTTTCTTT; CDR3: CASSQQGAAFF
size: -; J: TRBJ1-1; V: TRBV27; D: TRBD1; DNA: TGTGCCAGCAGTTTTACAACAGGGGCGAACACTGAAGCTTTCTTT; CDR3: CASSFTTGANTEAFF
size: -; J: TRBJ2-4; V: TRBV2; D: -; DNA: TGTGCCAGCACCATGAGGGGGGAGGCCAAAAACATTCAGTACTTC; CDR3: CASTMRGEAKNIQYF
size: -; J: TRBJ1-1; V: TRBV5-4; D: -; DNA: TGTGCCAGCAGCTTGGGGGAATACACTGAAGCTTTCTTT; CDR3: CASSLGEYTEAFF
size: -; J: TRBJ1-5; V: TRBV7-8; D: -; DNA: TGTGCCAGCAGCTTAGGTACGAACTTCAATCAGCCCCAGCATTTT; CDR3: CASSLGTNFNQPQHF
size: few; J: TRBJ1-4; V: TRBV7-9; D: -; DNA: TGTGCCAGCAGCCTCGATGCAACTAATGAAAAACTGTTTTTT; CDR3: CASSLDATNEKLFF
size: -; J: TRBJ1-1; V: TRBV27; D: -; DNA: TGTGCCAGCAGTTGGTATGGCGGTCGGCCTTTCTTT; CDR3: CASSWYGGRPFF
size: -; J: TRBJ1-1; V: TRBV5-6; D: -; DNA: TGTGCCAGCAGCCTTACCAGGGCCCTGAATACTGAAGCTTTCTTT; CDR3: CASSLTRALNTEAFF
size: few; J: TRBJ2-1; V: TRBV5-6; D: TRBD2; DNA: TGTGCCAGCATTATAGCGGGCCCTGGGCTCAGTGAGCAGTTCTTC; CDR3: CASIIAGPGLSEQFF
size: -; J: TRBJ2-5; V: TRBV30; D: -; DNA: TGTGCCTGGTGGATGGCGGGCGGAACCCAGTACTTC; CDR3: CAWWMAGGTQYF
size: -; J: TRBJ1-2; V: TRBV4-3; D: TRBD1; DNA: TGCGCCAGCAGCCCAGGAACCGGGACAGAGCTTAACTATGGCTACACCTTC; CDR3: CASSPGTGTELNYGYTF